This entry lists 15 T cell receptor beta chains sequenced from one sample in a study of cytomegalovirus exposure and HLA in healthy donors. Sequencing used immunoSEQ multiplex PCR; TCRdb keeps in-frame clones, though not all of them. This table has approximately 280,000 clones, around 87% appearing once. The sequenced sample consisted of PBMCs. All receptors come from a woman younger than 30 in good health and CMV-seronegative.

This clone was detected only once. CDR3 DNA: TGTGCCAGTGCCCTTCTAGCGGGAGTGCCCGGGGAGCTGTTTTTT. Translation: CASALLAGVPGELFF. The V gene is TRBV19, the J gene TRBJ2-2; 10 positions agree with TRBD2. Unmatched junction bases numbered 9, after V lost 8 bases and J lost 6 bases. Germline V gene lookup returns CDR1 LNHDA and CDR2 SQIVND (reference sequence). The length of the CDR3 is 15 residues.

The chain joins TRBV7-2 to TRBJ1-2; weak D call: TRBD1 (5 bases). Trimming took off 1 base at V and 6 bases at J, with 12 bases between the two ends. The CDR3 spans 14 residues. CDR1 and CDR2 (germline): SGHTA, FQGNSA. The CDR3 reads CASSLGPGRDGYTF. CDR3 sequence (DNA): TGTGCCAGCAGCTTAGGGCCAGGGAGGGATGGCTACACCTTC.

The chain links TRBV6-1 to TRBJ1-6, with D tentatively TRBD1 (5 bases). Trimming cost V 4 bases and J 12 bases, with 10 bases left between them. This CDR3 is built from 12 residues. Germline CDR1 is MNHNS and CDR2 is SASEGT. The DNA for the CDR3 is TGTGCCAGCAGTGTGGGAACAGGACCCCTCCACTTT. This codes for CASSVGTGPLHF.

The chain combines TRBV28 with TRBJ2-1, with 8 bases matching TRBD1. The CDR3 has 14 residues. Germline CDR1 reads MDHEN; CDR2 reads SYDVKM. V lost 6 bases and J lost 0; bases outside the gene matches: 1. In DNA form, the CDR3 reads TGTGCCAGCAGAACAGGGGGCTCCTACAATGAGCAGTTCTTC. Protein product: CASRTGGSYNEQFF.

CDR3 coding DNA: TGTGCCAGCAGTCTAGCGGGAGGAGCAGGCAATGAGCAGTTCTTC. It is translated as CASSLAGGAGNEQFF. The chain couples TRBV5-6 to TRBJ2-1, with 11 bases fitting TRBD2. V was pared by 5 bases and J by 6 bases, with 7 bases of the junction left unmatched. CDR3 length: 15 residues. Germline assignment: CDR1 SGHDT and CDR2 YYEEEE. The full variable domain, its missing parts supplied by reference TRBV5-6 and TRBJ2-1, is DAGVTQSPTHLIKTRGQQVTLRCSPKSGHDTVSWYQQALGQGPQFIFQYYEEEERQRGNFPDRFSGHQFPNYSSELNVNALLLGDSALYLCASSLAGGAGNEQFFGPGTRLTVL.

DNA for the CDR3: TGTGCCAGCAGCCATCGCCCGGGACAGCGCTATGGCTACACCTTC. It translates to CASSHRPGQRYGYTF. V is TRBV7-9 and J is TRBJ1-2; 7 positions agree with TRBD1. CDR3 length: 15 amino acids. After removal of 5 bases from V and 4 bases from J, the junction contained 10 bases not matched to a gene. CDR1 is SEHNR and CDR2 is FQNEAQ in the germline V gene (reference sequence).

This clone has just one count. The chain couples TRBV28 to TRBJ2-7; D is possibly TRBD2 (5 bases). V was cut by 7 bases and J by 4 bases, with 17 bases left in between. This CDR3 spans 14 amino acids. CDR1 and CDR2 from the germline V gene are MDHEN and SYDVKM. The CDR3 region is CASTQTGFLYEQYF. The CDR3 DNA reads TGTGCCAGCACCCAAACGGGATTCTTGTACGAGCAGTACTTC.

The chain joins TRBV27 to TRBJ2-1; 7 bases match TRBD2. Germline V lookup: CDR1 MNHEY, CDR2 SMNVEV (reference sequence). The CDR3 spans 17 residues. The ends lost 4 bases at V and 3 bases at J; junction bases unmatched: 12. The CDR3 loop is CASSSPEGSGRYNEQFF. Written as DNA, the CDR3 is TGTGCCAGCAGTTCCCCTGAGGGTAGCGGGCGCTACAATGAGCAGTTCTTC.

The rearrangement uses TRBV30 and TRBJ1-1; perhaps TRBD1 as D (6 bases). Per germline, CDR1 GTSNPN and CDR2 SVGIG (reference sequence). The CDR3 is made up of 15 amino acids. The germline V and J ends were trimmed by 3 bases and 0 bases, with 14 bases remaining between them. CDR3 loop: CAWSPKQGLNTEAFF. The CDR3 DNA follows: TGTGCCTGGAGCCCAAAACAGGGATTGAACACTGAAGCTTTCTTT. The full variable domain, completed using reference TRBV30 and TRBJ1-1, is SQTIHQWPATLVQPVGSPLSLECTVEGTSNPNLYWYRQAAGRGLQLLFYSVGIGQISSEVPQNLSASRPQDRQFILSSKKLLLSDSGFYLCAWSPKQGLNTEAFFGQGTRLTVV.

The CDR3 DNA follows: TGTGCCAGCAGTGAAGCCACTCGAGTCCTCGTTTATGGCTACACCTTC. Residues: CASSEATRVLVYGYTF. The rearrangement uses TRBV6-1 and TRBJ1-2, with D unclear. V was shortened by 0 bases and J by 5 bases, with 16 bases between the two germline ends. The CDR3 loop spans 16 amino acids. Per germline, CDR1 MNHNS and CDR2 SASEGT.

The chain joins TRBV7-9 to TRBJ2-5; 12 bases map to TRBD2. Germline V gene data show CDR1 as SEHNR and CDR2 as FQNEAQ (reference sequence). CDR3 length: 16 residues. J was trimmed by 2 bases and V by 3 bases; bases with no gene match: 4. The CDR3 loop is CASSFRLAGVQETQYF. CDR3 sequence (DNA): TGTGCCAGCAGCTTCAGACTAGCGGGAGTACAAGAGACCCAGTACTTC.

The V and J genes are TRBV7-3 and TRBJ2-7, with D hard to call. The V end lost 3 bases, the J end lost 5 bases, and 8 bases lay between the germline ends. CDR1 is SGHTA and CDR2 is FQGTGA in the germline V gene. The CDR3 is made up of 12 amino acids. Written as DNA, the CDR3 is TGTGCCAGCAGCTTCTACAGTGACGAGCAGTACTTC. It specifies CASSFYSDEQYF.

The chain carries TRBV7-8 and TRBJ2-1, with TRBD2 matching 9 bases. This CDR3 contains 15 residues. The V segment lost 5 bases and the J segment 5 bases; nucleotides outside the gene matches: 7. Per germline, CDR1 SGHVS and CDR2 FQNEAQ. The DNA of the CDR3 is TGTGCCAGCAGCCCCGTAGCGGGAGTGGACAATGAGCAGTTCTTC. Amino acids: CASSPVAGVDNEQFF.

This chain joins TRBV2 and TRBJ2-3; perhaps TRBD2 as D (5 bases). Trimming took off 2 bases at V and 0 bases at J, with 9 bases between the two ends. Germline V gene sequence: CDR1 SNHLY, CDR2 FYNNEI. The CDR3 is 15 residues long. This chain's CDR3 is CASSEIWTSTDTQYF. The CDR3 region has the DNA TGTGCCAGCAGTGAAATATGGACTAGCACAGATACGCAGTATTTT. Full variable domain (rest looked up from reference TRBV2 and TRBJ2-3): EPEVTQTPSHQVTQMGQEVILRCVPISNHLYFYWYRQILGQKVEFLVSFYNNEISEKSEIFDDQFSVERPDGSNFTLKIRSTKLEDSAMYFCASSEIWTSTDTQYFGPGTRLTVL.

The chain uses TRBV7-2 and TRBJ2-3; 10 bases agree with TRBD2. This CDR3 comprises 16 residues. J was trimmed by 2 bases and V by 4 bases; bases with no gene match: 6. Germline V lookup: CDR1 SGHTA, CDR2 FQGNSA. The DNA of the CDR3 is TGTGCCAGCAGCTCCACTAGCGGGACGCTCACAGATACGCAGTATTTT. Its translation is CASSSTSGTLTDTQYF.